Included here is one T cell receptor beta chain sequence, with context. Its matching antigen is unknown. The data derive from a study of CD8 T cells in ankylosing spondylitis. Study-wide results and limits: Enrichment of disease-linked clones was reportedly significant in matched ankylosing spondylitis synovial fluid. The authors found the disease-linked clones to be CD8+ and relatively rare in peripheral blood. A number of the motif variants had already been described in reactive arthritis synovial fluid and blood. Characteristic of ankylosing spondylitis blood, it appeared, was a TCR beta motif comprising 7 to 9 highly homologous variants.

Quantitative 5'-RACE with molecular barcodes was used to make the TCR beta libraries. TCRdb called the 5' RACE reads again in MiXCR, with one record for every CDR3 protein. The table includes almost 400,000 distinct CDR3 sequences, approximately 20% detected once. Material for sequencing was blood, either unsorted or a sorted T cell fraction (not recorded which). The origin of this receptor is a male donor with ankylosing spondylitis.

The CDR3 bases are TGTGCCAGCACCAAGGGACAGGGCACCTACGAGCAGTACTTC. Encoded protein: CASTKGQGTYEQYF. The chain is built from TRBV7-9 and TRBJ2-7, with 9 positions matching TRBD1. Germline CDR1 SEHNR, CDR2 FQNEAQ (reference sequence). V was clipped by 7 bases and J by 2 bases; unmatched bases: 6. This CDR3 spans 14 amino acids.